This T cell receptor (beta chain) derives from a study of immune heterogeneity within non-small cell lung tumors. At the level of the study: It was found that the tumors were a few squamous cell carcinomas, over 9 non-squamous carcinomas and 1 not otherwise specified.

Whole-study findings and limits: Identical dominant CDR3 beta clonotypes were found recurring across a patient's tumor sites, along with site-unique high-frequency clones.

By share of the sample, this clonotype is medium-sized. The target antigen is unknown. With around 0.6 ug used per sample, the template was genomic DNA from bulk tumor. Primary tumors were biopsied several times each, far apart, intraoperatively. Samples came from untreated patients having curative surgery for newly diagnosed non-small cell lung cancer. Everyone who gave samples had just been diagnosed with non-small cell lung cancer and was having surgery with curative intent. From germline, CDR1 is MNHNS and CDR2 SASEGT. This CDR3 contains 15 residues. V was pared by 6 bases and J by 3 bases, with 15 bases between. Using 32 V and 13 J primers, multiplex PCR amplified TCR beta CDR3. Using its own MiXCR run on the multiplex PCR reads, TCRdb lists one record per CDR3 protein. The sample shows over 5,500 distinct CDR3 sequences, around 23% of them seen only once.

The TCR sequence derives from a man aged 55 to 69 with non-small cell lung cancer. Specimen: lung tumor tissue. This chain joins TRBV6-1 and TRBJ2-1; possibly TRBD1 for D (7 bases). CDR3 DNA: TGTGCCAGCAGCCGGGGGACAGCAATCTACAATGAGCAGTTCTTC. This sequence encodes CASSRGTAIYNEQFF.